This T cell receptor beta chain was documented in a study of T cells after somatic rescue of genetic block. Trimming pared 3 bases from V and 1 base from J, leaving 9 bases between. CDR3 length: 14 residues. Germline CDR1 is MDHEN and CDR2 is SYDVKM. Profiled with immunoSEQ multiplex PCR; TCRdb holds only in-frame clones, not every one. The table records roughly 51,000 clones, 90% to 97% of them present only once. The sequence was obtained from a child younger than two. Sequencing input: peripheral blood mononuclear cells (PBMCs). The chain employs TRBV28 and TRBJ2-5, with D perhaps matching TRBD2 (5 bases). CDR3 sequence (DNA): TGTGCCAGCAGTTTGGGCGGGCGCCAAGAGACCCAGTACTTC. Protein: CASSLGGRQETQYF.